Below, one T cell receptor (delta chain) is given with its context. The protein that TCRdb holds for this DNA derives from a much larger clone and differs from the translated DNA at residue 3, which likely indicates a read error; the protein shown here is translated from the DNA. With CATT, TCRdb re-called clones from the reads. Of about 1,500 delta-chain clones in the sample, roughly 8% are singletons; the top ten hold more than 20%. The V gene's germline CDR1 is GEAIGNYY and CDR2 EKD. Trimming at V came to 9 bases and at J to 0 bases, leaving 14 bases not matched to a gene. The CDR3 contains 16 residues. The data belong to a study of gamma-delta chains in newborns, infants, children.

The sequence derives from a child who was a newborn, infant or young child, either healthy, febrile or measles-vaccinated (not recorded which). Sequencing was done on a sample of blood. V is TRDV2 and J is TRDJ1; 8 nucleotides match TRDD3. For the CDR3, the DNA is TGTGCCCGTTCCGTACTGGGGGCCCCTTACACCGATAAACTCATCTTT. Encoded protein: CARSVLGAPYTDKLIF.